Shown below are 26 T cell receptor beta chains from a single sample sequenced in a study of graft-versus-host responses after intestinal transplantation. Sequenced by immunoSEQ multiplex PCR; TCRdb stores in-frame clones only, minus some. The sample consists of tens of thousands of clones, around 96% of them appearing once. These receptors have no identified antigens. The source material was unstimulated CD8+ T cells sorted from spleen or lymph node cells, sampled before intestinal transplant. Receptors were obtained from a human donor who received an intestinal transplant.

This chain joins TRBV11-2 and TRBJ2-7; D is unresolved. In germline, CDR1 is SGHAT, CDR2 FQNNGV. Trimming took off 0 bases at V and 3 bases at J, with 6 bases between the two ends. CDR3 length: 13 residues. The CDR3 nucleotides are TGTGCCAGCAGCTTAGAGGAAAACTACGAGCAGTACTTC. Encoded protein: CASSLEENYEQYF. Full variable domain (rest looked up from reference TRBV11-2 and TRBJ2-7): EAGVAQSPRYKIIEKRQSVAFWCNPISGHATLYWYQQILGQGPKLLIQFQNNGVVDDSQLPKDRFSAERLKGVDSTLKIQPAKLEDSAVYLCASSLEENYEQYFGPGTRLTVT.

V and J are TRBV7-3 and TRBJ2-1, with 8 bases that match TRBD1. Germline V gene lookup returns CDR1 SGHTA and CDR2 FQGTGA. The CDR3 is made up of 15 amino acids. V lost 2 bases to trimming and J lost 7 bases; unmatched junction nucleotides: 7. CDR3 sequence reads: CASSLVQGAGNEQFF. CDR3 DNA sequence: TGTGCCAGCAGCTTAGTTCAGGGGGCTGGGAATGAGCAGTTCTTC.

This chain joins TRBV6-5 and TRBJ2-7; D may be TRBD1 (6 bases). Germline CDR1 is MNHEY and CDR2 is SVGAGI. V lost 3 bases and J lost 2, with 11 bases in between. The CDR3 covers 14 residues. CDR3 DNA sequence: TGTGCCAGCAGTTATAACAGGGAAACCTACGAGCAGTACTTC. It translates to CASSYNRETYEQYF.

This chain joins TRBV6-5 and TRBJ2-7, with D unclear. This CDR3 has 14 residues. V was pared by 6 bases and J by 9 bases, with 21 bases between. CDR1 is MNHEY, CDR2 SVGAGI, per germline. CDR3 region: CASSPASISPGQYF. DNA of the CDR3: TGTGCCAGCAGCCCTGCGTCTATTTCACCTGGGCAGTACTTC.

The V gene is TRBV2, the J gene TRBJ2-1; 8 bases are shared with TRBD2. The junction had 12 bases not matched to a gene; V was cut back by 11 bases and J by 0 bases. The length of the CDR3 is 16 residues. Germline V gene data show CDR1 as SNHLY and CDR2 as FYNNEI. CDR3 amino acids: CALLRGGLASYNEQFF. The CDR3 DNA reads as TGTGCCCTACTTCGAGGTGGACTAGCCTCCTACAATGAGCAGTTCTTC.

This clone was found once. The V call is TRBV15, the J call TRBJ1-2; 8 positions agree with TRBD1. V gave up 2 bases and J gave up 4 bases; unmatched junction bases: 6. The CDR3 covers 15 residues. Germline V lookup: CDR1 LNHNV, CDR2 YYDKDF (reference sequence). The CDR3 loop is CATSRHRGSFYGYTF. CDR3 nucleotide sequence: TGTGCCACCAGCAGACACAGGGGGAGCTTCTATGGCTACACCTTC.

The V and J genes are TRBV7-9 and TRBJ2-1; 12 bases align to TRBD2. Germline V CDR1 and CDR2: SEHNR, FQNEAQ (reference sequence). The CDR3 is made up of 19 amino acids. The ends lost 5 bases at V and 0 bases at J; junction bases unmatched: 11. This chain's CDR3 is CASSPKFGTSGLSYNEQFF. CDR3 coding DNA: TGTGCCAGCAGCCCCAAATTCGGGACTAGCGGGCTCTCCTACAATGAGCAGTTCTTC.

Only one count was recorded for this clone. The chain uses TRBV6-1 and TRBJ1-2; 7 positions match TRBD1. The CDR3 runs to 13 residues. The J segment lost 6 bases and the V segment lost 6 bases, leaving 7 bases of the junction unmatched. Germline-derived CDR1 and CDR2 are MNHNS and SASEGT. The CDR3 loop reads CASSLGTANGYTF. CDR3 bases: TGTGCCAGCAGCCTCGGGACAGCCAATGGCTACACCTTC.

This chain joins TRBV5-4 and TRBJ2-7, with 10 bases identical to TRBD2. This CDR3 spans 13 amino acids. With V trimmed by 5 bases and J by 3 bases, 2 bases remained unmatched. Germline assignment: CDR1 SGHNT and CDR2 YYREEE (reference sequence). The CDR3 reads CASRLAGDYEQYF. CDR3 DNA: TGTGCCAGCAGGCTAGCGGGAGACTACGAGCAGTACTTC.

The chain is built from TRBV18 and TRBJ2-2; D is possibly TRBD2 (5 bases). This CDR3 region has 14 residues. Germline loops: CDR1 KGHSH, CDR2 LQKENI. Trimming left V 2 bases short and J 4 bases short, with 8 bases between. CDR3 coding DNA: TGTGCCAGCTCACCAACGGGGTCCACCGGGGAGCTGTTTTTT. It is translated as CASSPTGSTGELFF.

The gene calls are TRBV10-2 and TRBJ1-5; D gene uncertain. The CDR3 is 13 residues long. Trimming removed 2 bases from V and 4 bases from J, with 6 bases in between. Looked up from germline, CDR1 is WSHSY and CDR2 is SAAADI. The CDR3 bases are TGCGCCAGCAGTGAGAATCCGAATCAGCCCCAGCATTTT. It yields the protein CASSENPNQPQHF.

The chain couples TRBV30 to TRBJ1-1; TRBD1 matches 9 bases. Germline trimming cut 0 bases from V and 1 base from J; bases unmatched to any gene: 9. CDR3 length: 17 residues. Germline V lookup: CDR1 GTSNPN, CDR2 SVGIG (reference sequence). In DNA, the CDR3 is TGTGCCTGGAGTGTACTGGGGACAGGGTACGAGAACACTGAAGCTTTCTTT. Translating it yields CAWSVLGTGYENTEAFF.

A single count supports this clone. This chain connects TRBV11-2 to TRBJ2-1, with D unclear. CDR3 length: 14 amino acids. Trimming pared 8 bases from V and 5 bases from J, leaving 16 bases between. Germline V CDR1 and CDR2: SGHAT, FQNNGV. The CDR3 spells CASGLYRANNEQFF. The CDR3 nucleotides are TGTGCCAGCGGCCTCTACCGGGCCAACAATGAGCAGTTCTTC.

This clone was seen more than once but under ten times. J is TRBJ2-7 and V is TRBV6-5; D remains unclear. The CDR3 length is 15 residues. Trimming removed 2 bases at V and 0 bases at J, with 11 bases between. CDR1 is MNHEY and CDR2 is SVGAGI in the germline V gene. The CDR3 DNA reads TGTGCCAGCAGTTACACAGAAACAGCCTCCTACGAGCAGTACTTC. Translated: CASSYTETASYEQYF.

This clone turned up a few times. The rearrangement joins TRBV9 to TRBJ2-3, with 16 positions matching TRBD2. The J segment lost 0 bases and the V segment lost 0 bases, leaving 1 base of the junction unmatched. From germline, CDR1 is SGDLS and CDR2 YYNGEE. CDR3 length: 18 residues. The CDR3 nucleotides are TGTGCCAGCAGCGTAGAGGGACTAGCGGGAGGGAGCACAGATACGCAGTATTTT. Protein: CASSVEGLAGGSTDTQYF.

The rearrangement joins TRBV11-2 to TRBJ2-7; D is possibly TRBD1 (5 bases). V was pared by 4 bases and J by 2 bases, with 12 bases between. Germline CDR1 reads SGHAT; CDR2 reads FQNNGV. The CDR3 is 14 amino acids. CDR3 DNA sequence: TGTGCCAGCAGCTGGACAATCCTGCCCTACGAGCAGTACTTC. Its protein product is CASSWTILPYEQYF.

The chain joins TRBV11-2 to TRBJ2-5; TRBD2 aligns across 7 bases. The germline CDR1 and CDR2 sequences are SGHAT and FQNNGV. The CDR3 is made up of 15 amino acids. V dropped 7 bases and J dropped 0; count of bases not matched to a gene: 8. This CDR3 reads CASIPTAGNQETQYF. The CDR3 coding sequence is TGTGCCAGCATCCCCACAGCGGGGAACCAAGAGACCCAGTACTTC. The full variable domain, its missing parts supplied by reference TRBV11-2 and TRBJ2-5, is EAGVAQSPRYKIIEKRQSVAFWCNPISGHATLYWYQQILGQGPKLLIQFQNNGVVDDSQLPKDRFSAERLKGVDSTLKIQPAKLEDSAVYLCASIPTAGNQETQYFGPGTRLLVL.

This sequence joins TRBV20-1 and TRBJ2-7, with D possibly being TRBD2 (5 bases). Trimming left V 6 bases short and J 3 bases short, with 9 bases between. Germline lookup yields CDR1 DFQATT and CDR2 SNEGSKA (reference sequence). This CDR3 is built from 11 residues. Here the CDR3 reads CSADYSYEQYF. Written as DNA, the CDR3 is TGCAGTGCAGACTACAGCTACGAGCAGTACTTC.

V and J are TRBV2 and TRBJ1-4; D unclear. Trimming stripped 1 base from V and 7 bases from J, with 13 bases between. The CDR3 has 15 amino acids. Germline V gene lookup returns CDR1 SNHLY and CDR2 FYNNEI. In DNA, the CDR3 is TGTGCCAGCAGTGAAGGGCCCGGCGCGGGTGAAAAACTGTTTTTT. It encodes CASSEGPGAGEKLFF.

In this sample, this clone turned up once. The chain joins TRBV2 to TRBJ2-7, with 13 positions matching TRBD2. This CDR3 is 13 amino acids long. The junction had 2 bases not matched to a gene; V was cut back by 8 bases and J by 4 bases. The germline gives CDR1 SNHLY, CDR2 FYNNEI. Here the CDR3 DNA reads TGTGCCAGCCTGGGACTAGCGGGATACGAGCAGTACTTC. Encoded protein: CASLGLAGYEQYF.

The chain uses TRBV7-9 and TRBJ2-3; D gene unclear. The V gene lost 7 bases and the J gene lost 2 bases, with 16 bases spanning the gap. This CDR3 contains 15 residues. Germline V lookup: CDR1 SEHNR, CDR2 FQNEAQ (reference sequence). The CDR3 DNA reads as TGTGCCAGCATTCATACCCTTGTGTTCACAGATACGCAGTATTTT. The encoded protein is CASIHTLVFTDTQYF.

The chain recombines TRBV6-5 with TRBJ1-1; no clear D gene. CDR3 length: 13 amino acids. Germline V gene data show CDR1 as MNHEY and CDR2 as SVGAGI. Between the trimmed V and J ends, which lost 2 bases and 1 base, there was a span of 5 bases. This CDR3 is CASSYGSNTEAFF. CDR3 nucleotide sequence: TGTGCCAGCAGTTACGGTTCGAACACTGAAGCTTTCTTT.

The chain has TRBV7-3 and TRBJ2-2, with no clear D. V lost 5 bases to trimming and J lost 1 base, with 5 bases between them. The germline CDR1 and CDR2 sequences are SGHTA and FQGTGA. This CDR3 comprises 13 residues. The chain's CDR3 is CASSAKNTGELFF. The CDR3 region has the DNA TGTGCCAGCAGCGCTAAGAACACCGGGGAGCTGTTTTTT.

Here the CDR3 DNA reads TGTGCCAGCAGTATGAGTAGTTGGTCGACAGGGTCCTACGAGCAGTACTTC. Its protein product is CASSMSSWSTGSYEQYF. The chain is built from TRBV25-1 and TRBJ2-5; TRBD1 matches at 7 bases. The J call may be mistaken, given a closer DNA end match to TRBJ2-7. CDR3 length: 17 residues. From germline, CDR1 is MGHDK and CDR2 SYGVNS.

The chain employs TRBV5-5 and TRBJ1-2; 8 nucleotides align to TRBD1. J was trimmed by 10 bases and V by 0 bases; bases with no gene match: 11. This CDR3 has 15 residues. CDR1 is SGHKS and CDR2 is YYEKEE in the germline V gene (reference sequence). CDR3 coding DNA: TGTGCCAGCAGCTTGGAGGTCAGGGGGCGAATTAACTACACCTTC. Translated: CASSLEVRGRINYTF.

The chain recombines TRBV27 with TRBJ2-7; 8 nucleotides agree with TRBD2. The CDR3 covers 15 residues. V lost 5 bases and J lost 2; bases outside the gene matches: 8. CDR1 is MNHEY and CDR2 is SMNVEV in the germline V gene (reference sequence). DNA for the CDR3: TGTGCCAGCAGTCCTTCTAGCGGGCATACCTACGAGCAGTACTTC. Its translation is CASSPSSGHTYEQYF.